The rows below give T cell receptor beta chains drawn from one sample of a study of regulatory T cells in long-lasting Graves disease. TCRdb fed the multiplex PCR reads into MiXCR, producing one record per CDR3 protein. In the table there are hundreds of thousands of distinct CDR3 sequences, around 16% of which are singletons. This specimen consisted of peripheral blood mononuclear cells (PBMCs), obtained at new diagnosis, from a patient treated with antithyroid drugs. These TCRs come from a female donor with Graves disease. CDR3s include the opening cysteine and the closing phenylalanine or tryptophan. A D gene is named only where the DNA matches it firmly. Part of the rows lack a size; the others show once, few, many or a class for expanded clones.

abundance,d_gene,j_gene,v_gene,CDR3nt,CDR3aa
few,.,TRBJ1-1,TRBV12-3/TRBV12-4,TGTGCCGGCAGTTTAGGCACAGGTCTCCTTTTGAACACTGAAGCTTTCTTT,CAGSLGTGLLLNTEAFF
many,.,TRBJ1-1,TRBV6-2/TRBV6-3,TGTGCCAGCAGTCGCCCCTCACGCGGCTGGGGGGAAGCTTTCTTT,CASSRPSRGWGEAFF
few,.,TRBJ1-1,TRBV6-1,TGTGCCAGCAGGGGAACAGGGTGTGACACTGAAGCTTTCTTT,CASRGTGCDTEAFF
many,.,TRBJ1-1,TRBV12-3/TRBV12-4,TGTGCCAGCACCCCTGACGGGCACACTGAAGCTTTCTTT,CASTPDGHTEAFF
.,TRBD2,TRBJ2-1,TRBV2,TGTGCCAGCAGTGACCGACCCCCGGGACTAGCGGGGGGGCAGTTCTTC,CASSDRPPGLAGGQFF
many,.,TRBJ2-1,TRBV20-1,TGCAGCGGCTCCTGGGGCCATGAGCAGTTCTTC,CSGSWGHEQFF
many,.,TRBJ1-3,TRBV7-9,TGTGCCAGCAGCTTCACAGGGATGCTCTCTGGAAACACCATATATTTT,CASSFTGMLSGNTIYF
many,TRBD2,TRBJ2-7,TRBV7-2,TGTGCCAGCAGCTTATCCGGGACTAGCACCTACGAGCAGTACTTC,CASSLSGTSTYEQYF
few,TRBD2,TRBJ2-1,TRBV12-3/TRBV12-4,TGTGCCAGCAGCACTCGGCTAGCGGGCTCTAGAAATGAGCAGTTCTTC,CASSTRLAGSRNEQFF
.,.,TRBJ2-1,TRBV5-1,TGCGCCAGCAGCTTGGTCGGGGAATACAATGAGCAGCTCTTC,CASSLVGEYNEQLF
.,.,TRBJ2-7,TRBV7-2,TGTGCCAGCAGCTTAAGCAGCCAACCCCCCCCCTACGAGCAGTACTTC,CASSLSSQPPPYEQYF
many,.,TRBJ2-3,TRBV5-6,TGTGCCAGCAGCTACGGGTCGTCAGATACGCAGTATTTT,CASSYGSSDTQYF
many,.,TRBJ2-7,TRBV6-5,TGTGCCAGCAGTTACACGGACAGATTTACCCCCTACGAGCAGTACTTC,CASSYTDRFTPYEQYF
many,.,TRBJ2-1,TRBV12-3/TRBV12-4,TGTGCCAGCAGCCAACTAGATCCGCAGTTCTTC,CASSQLDPQFF
.,TRBD1,TRBJ1-2,TRBV4-2,TGTGCCAGCAGCCAAACCGGGACAGGGGGCGGGCTCTATGGCTACACCTTC,CASSQTGTGGGLYGYTF
many,.,TRBJ1-1,TRBV6-1,TGTGCCAGCAGAAAGGACGGACTATTGAACACTGAAGCTTTCTTT,CASRKDGLLNTEAFF
many,TRBD1,TRBJ1-1,TRBV20-1,TGCAGTGCTGGAGACAGGGGGCCGAACACTGAAGCTTTCTTT,CSAGDRGPNTEAFF
few,TRBD1,TRBJ2-1,TRBV28,TGTGCCAGCAGTTTACTATTCCTCCGGGACAGGTCCTACAATGAGCAGTTCTTC,CASSLLFLRDRSYNEQFF
many,.,TRBJ2-7,TRBV4-1,TGCGCCAGCAGCCAACTAGGTTCGAACTACGAGCAGTACTTC,CASSQLGSNYEQYF
.,.,TRBJ1-5,TRBV19,TGTGCCAGTAGTATGGACTTCTATCAGCCCCAGCATTTT,CASSMDFYQPQHF
few,.,TRBJ1-2,TRBV25-1,TGTGCCAGCAGTAAGACGGGACGGAACTATGGCTACACCTTC,CASSKTGRNYGYTF
many,TRBD1,TRBJ1-1,TRBV12-3/TRBV12-4,TGTGCCAGCAGTTCAAAGACAGGGGTGATCACTGAAGCTTTCTTT,CASSSKTGVITEAFF